Listed below are T cell receptor beta chains from one sample, sequenced in a study of cytotoxic CD8 clonotypes in ibrutinib-treated CLL. Assay used: immunoSEQ multiplex PCR; TCRdb lists only in-frame clones, some missing. This table has roughly 76,000 clones, more than 70% appearing once. This material consisted of PBMCs, taken at disease progression, from a patient treated with ibrutinib. All receptors come from a human donor with chronic lymphocytic leukemia. Both conserved end residues are part of each CDR3. D genes are given only for firm matches.

V gene: TRBV30; D gene: TRBD1; J gene: TRBJ2-2; CDR3 protein: CAWRQGASGELFF
V gene: TRBV2; D gene: TRBD1; J gene: TRBJ1-5; CDR3 protein: CASRLQGSNQPQHF
V gene: TRBV2; D gene: NA; J gene: TRBJ2-1; CDR3 protein: CASSPTIEQFF
V gene: TRBV4-1; D gene: NA; J gene: TRBJ2-7; CDR3 protein: CASSRSGDSSYEQYF
V gene: TRBV29-1; D gene: TRBD1; J gene: TRBJ1-1; CDR3 protein: CSVDGTGVTEAFF
V gene: TRBV6-5; D gene: NA; J gene: TRBJ2-1; CDR3 protein: CASSGGYNEQFF
V gene: TRBV2; D gene: TRBD1; J gene: TRBJ1-4; CDR3 protein: CASSRTGNEKLFF
V gene: TRBV7-2; D gene: NA; J gene: TRBJ1-2; CDR3 protein: CASSLIQGHYGYTF
V gene: TRBV14; D gene: TRBD2; J gene: TRBJ2-5; CDR3 protein: CASSLRTSGRDPQETQYF
V gene: TRBV18; D gene: NA; J gene: TRBJ1-2; CDR3 protein: CASSVTVPVGGYTF
V gene: TRBV19; D gene: NA; J gene: TRBJ2-7; CDR3 protein: CASSRAQGSGEQYF